This entry describes one T cell receptor beta chain. Its specificity is unknown. These data originate in a study of shared clonotypes between healthy human individuals. About the study: Those who served as donors were two women and a few men between the ages of 18 and 49.

The naive CD8 population came from CD45RO-negative cells selected for CCR7, without terminally differentiated effector memory CD45RA+ cells. Donors were Caucasian adults residing in Nashville, Tennessee, USA. Germline CDR1 and CDR2: GTSNPN and SVGIG (reference sequence). The CDR3 spans 14 residues. Germline trimming cut 1 base from V and 5 bases from J; bases unmatched to any gene: 7. General study results and limits: It was expected that sequencing depth would affect clonotype sharing among donors. Compared with memory subsets, naive subsets generally had larger estimated richness.

Clones were sequenced by immunoSEQ multiplex PCR, and TCRdb holds only the in-frame ones, with some missing. Among about 2 million clones, roughly 95% were seen once, and the ten largest hold roughly 1.2%. Sequenced: naive CD8+ T cells sorted from blood. The chain links TRBV30 to TRBJ1-1; TRBD1 matches at 7 bases. This TCR derives from a man aged 18-30 years in good health. As DNA, the CDR3 is TGTGCCTGGAGTGCCCTGACAGGGCAAACTGAAGCTTTCTTT. As protein: CAWSALTGQTEAFF.